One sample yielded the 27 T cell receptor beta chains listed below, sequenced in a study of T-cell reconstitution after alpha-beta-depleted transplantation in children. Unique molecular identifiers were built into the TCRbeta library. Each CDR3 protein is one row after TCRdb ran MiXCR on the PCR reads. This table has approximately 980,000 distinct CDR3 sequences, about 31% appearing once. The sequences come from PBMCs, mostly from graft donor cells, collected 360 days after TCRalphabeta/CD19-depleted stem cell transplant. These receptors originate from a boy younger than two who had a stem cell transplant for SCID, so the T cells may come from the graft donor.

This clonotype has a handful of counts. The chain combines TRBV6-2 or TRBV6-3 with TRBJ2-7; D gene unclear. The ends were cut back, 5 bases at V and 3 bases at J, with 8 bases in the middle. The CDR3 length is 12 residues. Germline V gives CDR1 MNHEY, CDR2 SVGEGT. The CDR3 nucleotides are TGTGCCAGCAGTAACCAAGGCTACGAGCAGTACTTC. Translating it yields CASSNQGYEQYF.

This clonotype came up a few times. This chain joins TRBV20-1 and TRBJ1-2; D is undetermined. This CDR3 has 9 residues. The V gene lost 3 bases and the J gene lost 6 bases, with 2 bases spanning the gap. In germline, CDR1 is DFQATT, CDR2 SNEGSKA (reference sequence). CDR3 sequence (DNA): TGCAGTGCTAGGGATGGCTACACCTTC. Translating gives CSARDGYTF.

The CDR3 nucleotides read TGTGCCAGCAGCCAGGAGACTAGCGGGGTGACAGATACGCAGTATTTT. This sequence encodes CASSQETSGVTDTQYF. The V and J genes are TRBV4-2 and TRBJ2-3, with 11 bases identical to TRBD2. The CDR3 consists of 16 residues. Trimming removed 3 bases from V and 3 bases from J; junction bases left unmatched: 5. In germline, CDR1 is LGHNA, CDR2 YNFKEQ.

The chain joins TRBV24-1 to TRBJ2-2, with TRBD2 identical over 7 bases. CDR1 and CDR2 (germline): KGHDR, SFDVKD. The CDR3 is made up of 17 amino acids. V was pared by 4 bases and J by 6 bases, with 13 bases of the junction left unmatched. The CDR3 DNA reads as TGTGCCACCAGTGACCCCCCTAAAGCGGGGTCCGCCGGGGAGCTGTTTTTT. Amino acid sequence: CATSDPPKAGSAGELFF.

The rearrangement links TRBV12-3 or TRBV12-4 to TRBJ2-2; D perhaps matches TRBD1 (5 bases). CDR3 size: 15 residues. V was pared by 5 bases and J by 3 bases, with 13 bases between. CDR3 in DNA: TGTGCCAGCAGTCCGTCAGACAGTTACACCGGGGAGCTGTTTTTT. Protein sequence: CASSPSDSYTGELFF.

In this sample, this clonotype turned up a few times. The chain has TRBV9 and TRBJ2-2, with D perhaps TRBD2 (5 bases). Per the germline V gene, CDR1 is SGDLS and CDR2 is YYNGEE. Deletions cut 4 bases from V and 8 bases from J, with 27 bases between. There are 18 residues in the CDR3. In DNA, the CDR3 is TGTGCCAGCAGCCCCCCGGGGTGGGCCATTTCCCAATCGGGGGAGCTGTTTTTT. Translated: CASSPPGWAISQSGELFF. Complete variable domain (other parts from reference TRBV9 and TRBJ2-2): DSGVTQTPKHLITATGQRVTLRCSPRSGDLSVYWYQQSLDQGLQFLIQYYNGEERAKGNILERFSAQQFPDLHSELNLSSLELGDSALYFCASSPPGWAISQSGELFFGEGSRLTVL.

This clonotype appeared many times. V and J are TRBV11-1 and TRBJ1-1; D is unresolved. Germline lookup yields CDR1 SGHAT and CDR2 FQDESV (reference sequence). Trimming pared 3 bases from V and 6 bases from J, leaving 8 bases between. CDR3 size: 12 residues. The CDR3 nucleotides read TGTGCCAGCAGCTTCCGGGAGGCTGAAGCTTTCTTT. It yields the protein CASSFREAEAFF.

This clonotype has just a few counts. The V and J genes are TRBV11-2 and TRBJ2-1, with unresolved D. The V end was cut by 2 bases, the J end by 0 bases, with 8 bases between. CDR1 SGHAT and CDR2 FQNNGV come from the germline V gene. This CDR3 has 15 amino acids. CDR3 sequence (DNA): TGTGCCAGCAGCTTAAGCATGATCTCCTACAATGAGCAGTTCTTC. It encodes CASSLSMISYNEQFF.

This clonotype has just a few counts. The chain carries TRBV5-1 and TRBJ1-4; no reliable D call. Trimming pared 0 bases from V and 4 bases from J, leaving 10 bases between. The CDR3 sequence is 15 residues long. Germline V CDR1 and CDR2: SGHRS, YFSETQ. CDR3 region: CASSLAGESNEKLFF. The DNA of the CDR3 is TGCGCCAGCAGCTTGGCCGGAGAAAGTAATGAAAAACTGTTTTTT.

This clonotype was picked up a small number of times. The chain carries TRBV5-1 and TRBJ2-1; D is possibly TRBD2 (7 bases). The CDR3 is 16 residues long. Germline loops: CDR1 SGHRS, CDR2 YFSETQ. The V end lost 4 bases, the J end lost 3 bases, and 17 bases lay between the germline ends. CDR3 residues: CASSPRAGARYNEQFF. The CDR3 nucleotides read TGCGCCAGCAGCCCTCGGGCGGGGGCCCGCTACAATGAGCAGTTCTTC.

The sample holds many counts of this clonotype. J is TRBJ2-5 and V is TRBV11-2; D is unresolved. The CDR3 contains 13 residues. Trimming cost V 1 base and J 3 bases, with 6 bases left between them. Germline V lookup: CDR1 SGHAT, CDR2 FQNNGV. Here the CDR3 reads CASSLVREETQYF. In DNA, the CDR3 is TGTGCCAGCAGCTTAGTTAGGGAAGAGACCCAGTACTTC.

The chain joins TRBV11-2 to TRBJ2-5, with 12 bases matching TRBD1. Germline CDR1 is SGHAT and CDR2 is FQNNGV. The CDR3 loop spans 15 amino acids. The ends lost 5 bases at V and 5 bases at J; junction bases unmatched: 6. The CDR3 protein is CASSPWDRGLETQYF. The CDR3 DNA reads TGTGCCAGCAGCCCATGGGACAGGGGGCTCGAGACCCAGTACTTC. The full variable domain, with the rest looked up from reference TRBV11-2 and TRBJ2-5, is EAGVAQSPRYKIIEKRQSVAFWCNPISGHATLYWYQQILGQGPKLLIQFQNNGVVDDSQLPKDRFSAERLKGVDSTLKIQPAKLEDSAVYLCASSPWDRGLETQYFGPGTRLLVL.

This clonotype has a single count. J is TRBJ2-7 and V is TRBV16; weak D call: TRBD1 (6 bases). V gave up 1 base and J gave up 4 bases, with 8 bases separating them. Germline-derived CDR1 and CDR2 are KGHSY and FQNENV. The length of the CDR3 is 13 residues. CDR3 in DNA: TGTGCCAGCAGCCAATTCAGGGGTTACGAGCAGTACTTC. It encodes CASSQFRGYEQYF.

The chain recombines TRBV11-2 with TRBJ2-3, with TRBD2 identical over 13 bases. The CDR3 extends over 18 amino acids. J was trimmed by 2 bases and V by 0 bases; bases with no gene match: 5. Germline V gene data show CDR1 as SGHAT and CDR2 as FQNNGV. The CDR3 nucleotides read TGTGCCAGCAGCTTAGAGGGACTAGCGGGGCGACACACAGATACGCAGTATTTT. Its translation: CASSLEGLAGRHTDTQYF.

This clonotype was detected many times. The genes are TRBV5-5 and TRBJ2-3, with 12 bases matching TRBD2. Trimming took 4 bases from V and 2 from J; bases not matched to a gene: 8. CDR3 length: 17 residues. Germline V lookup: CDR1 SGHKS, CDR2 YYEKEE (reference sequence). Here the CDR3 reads CASSRTSGVFNTDTQYF. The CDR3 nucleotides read TGTGCCAGCAGCCGGACTAGCGGGGTTTTTAACACAGATACGCAGTATTTT.

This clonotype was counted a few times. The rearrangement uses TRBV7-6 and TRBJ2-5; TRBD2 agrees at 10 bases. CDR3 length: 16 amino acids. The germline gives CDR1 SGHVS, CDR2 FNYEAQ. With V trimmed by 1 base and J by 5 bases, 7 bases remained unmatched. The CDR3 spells CASSLVGSGGQETQYF. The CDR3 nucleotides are TGTGCCAGCAGCTTAGTTGGTAGCGGGGGGCAGGAGACCCAGTACTTC.

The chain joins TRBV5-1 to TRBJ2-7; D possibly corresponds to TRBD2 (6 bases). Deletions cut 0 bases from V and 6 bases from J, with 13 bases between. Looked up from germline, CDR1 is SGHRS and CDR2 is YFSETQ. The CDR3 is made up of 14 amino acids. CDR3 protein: CASSLVVEGGEQYF. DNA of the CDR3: TGCGCCAGCAGCTTGGTCGTGGAGGGTGGCGAGCAGTACTTC.

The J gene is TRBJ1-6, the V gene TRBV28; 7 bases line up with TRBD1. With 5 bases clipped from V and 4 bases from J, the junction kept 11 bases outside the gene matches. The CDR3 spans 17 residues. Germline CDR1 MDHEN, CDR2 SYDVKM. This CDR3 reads CASSPLLDRAYNSPLHF. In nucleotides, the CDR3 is TGTGCCAGCAGTCCCCTCTTAGACAGGGCTTATAATTCACCCCTCCACTTT.

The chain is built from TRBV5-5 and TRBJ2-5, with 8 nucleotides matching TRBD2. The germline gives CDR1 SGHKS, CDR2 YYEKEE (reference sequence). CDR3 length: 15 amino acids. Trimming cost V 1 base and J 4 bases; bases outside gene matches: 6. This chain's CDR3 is CASSLSGGAGETQYF. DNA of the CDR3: TGTGCCAGCAGCTTGTCGGGGGGGGCCGGAGAGACCCAGTACTTC.

CDR3 nucleotide sequence: TGTGCCAGCAGCTTTACGGCTAGCGATTTCACAGATACGCAGTATTTT. This sequence encodes CASSFTASDFTDTQYF. The chain couples TRBV5-5 to TRBJ2-3, with D possibly TRBD2 on 6 matching bases. CDR1 is SGHKS, CDR2 YYEKEE, per germline (reference sequence). The CDR3 contains 16 residues. The V and J ends lost 2 bases and 2 bases respectively, with 15 bases between them.

CDR3 bases: TGTGCCATCAGTGAGTCACGGGAGATAGGTTTCTTT. Translation: CAISESREIGFF. The V gene is TRBV10-3, the J gene TRBJ1-1, with no clear D. Germline V gene lookup returns CDR1 ENHRY and CDR2 SYGVKD. CDR3 length equals 12 residues. V gave up 0 bases and J gave up 13 bases, with 12 bases separating them.

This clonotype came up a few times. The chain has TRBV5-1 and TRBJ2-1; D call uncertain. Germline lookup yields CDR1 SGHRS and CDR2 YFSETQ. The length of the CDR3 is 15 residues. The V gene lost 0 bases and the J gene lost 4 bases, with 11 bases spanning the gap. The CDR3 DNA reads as TGCGCCAGCAGCTTGGGACCCCTGCAGTACAATGAGCAGTTCTTC. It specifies CASSLGPLQYNEQFF.

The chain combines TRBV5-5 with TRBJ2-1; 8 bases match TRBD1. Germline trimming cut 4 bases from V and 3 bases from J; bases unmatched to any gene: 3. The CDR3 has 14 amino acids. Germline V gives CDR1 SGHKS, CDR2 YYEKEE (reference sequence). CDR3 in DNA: TGTGCCAGCAGCGCCACAGGGGGCTACAATGAGCAGTTCTTC. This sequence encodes CASSATGGYNEQFF.

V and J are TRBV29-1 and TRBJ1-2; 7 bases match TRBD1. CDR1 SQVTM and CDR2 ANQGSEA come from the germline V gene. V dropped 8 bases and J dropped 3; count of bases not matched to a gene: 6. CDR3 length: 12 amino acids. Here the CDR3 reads CSFGTVDYGYTF. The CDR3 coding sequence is TGCAGCTTCGGGACAGTAGACTATGGCTACACCTTC. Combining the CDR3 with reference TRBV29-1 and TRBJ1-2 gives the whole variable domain SAVISQKPSRDICQRGTSLTIQCQVDSQVTMMFWYRQQPGQSLTLIATANQGSEATYESGFVIDKFPISRPNLTFSTLTVSNMSPEDSSIYLCSFGTVDYGYTFGSGTRLTVV.

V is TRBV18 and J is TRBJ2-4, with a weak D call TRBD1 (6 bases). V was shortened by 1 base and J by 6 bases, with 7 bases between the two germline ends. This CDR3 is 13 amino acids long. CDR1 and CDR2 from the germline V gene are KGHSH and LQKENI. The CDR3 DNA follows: TGTGCCAGCTCACCACTGGACAGAAACATTCAGTACTTC. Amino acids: CASSPLDRNIQYF.

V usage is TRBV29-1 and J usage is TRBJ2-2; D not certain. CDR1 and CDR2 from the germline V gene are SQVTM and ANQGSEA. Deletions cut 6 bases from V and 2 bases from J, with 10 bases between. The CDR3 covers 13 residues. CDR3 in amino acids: CSVRVRNTGELFF. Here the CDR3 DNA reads TGCAGCGTGAGAGTACGTAACACCGGGGAGCTGTTTTTT.

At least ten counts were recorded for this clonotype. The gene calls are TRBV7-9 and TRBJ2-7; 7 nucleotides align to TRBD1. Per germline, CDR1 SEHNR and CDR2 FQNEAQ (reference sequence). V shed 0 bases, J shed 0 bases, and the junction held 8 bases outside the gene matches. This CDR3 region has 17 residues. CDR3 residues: CASSLASHRDSSYEQYF. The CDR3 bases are TGTGCCAGCAGCTTAGCATCCCACAGGGACAGCTCCTACGAGCAGTACTTC. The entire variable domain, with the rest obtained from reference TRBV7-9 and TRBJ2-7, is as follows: DTGVSQNPRHKITKRGQNVTFRCDPISEHNRLYWYRQTLGQGPEFLTYFQNEAQLEKSRLLSDRFSAERPKGSFSTLEIQRTEQGDSAMYLCASSLASHRDSSYEQYFGPGTRLTVT.